This T cell receptor beta chain was recorded in a study of blood T cell repertoires in COVID-19. Per germline, CDR1 MNHNY and CDR2 SVGAGI (reference sequence). The CDR3 sequence is 13 residues long. The ends lost 7 bases at V and 2 bases at J; junction bases unmatched: 4. This clone is a singleton in its sample. Authors' processing steps: Reference gene primer amplification gave estimated nucleated cell counts. The table came from immunoSEQ multiplex PCR; TCRdb's copy has only in-frame clones and leaves some out. That table furnishes V, J and clone size, whereas the DNA furnished D and trimming. The table includes under 200,000 clones, 75% to 90% detected once.

Sequencing was carried out using peripheral blood. The chain has TRBV6-6 and TRBJ2-7; TRBD2 matches at 8 bases. This receptor was obtained from a woman in her sixties or seventies with acute or convalescent COVID-19. Here the CDR3 reads CASTPGGAYEQYF. CDR3 coding DNA: TGTGCCAGCACCCCGGGGGGGGCCTACGAGCAGTACTTC.